Shown below are 29 T cell receptor beta chains from a single sample sequenced in a study of blood T cells in healthy people across ages. A J-beta primer mix and a sample-barcoded 5' primer were used in a second PCR of roughly 6 to 12 cycles. One entry per CDR3 protein, called by TCRdb with MiXCR from the 5' RACE reads. The data contain 550,000 to 800,000 distinct CDR3 sequences, about 21% of them singletons. Sequencing input: blood. These receptors all stem from a man in his sixties or seventies in good health.

This clonotype was counted only a few times. The J gene is TRBJ2-5, the V gene TRBV2; 11 bases align to TRBD2. Per the germline V gene, CDR1 is SNHLY and CDR2 is FYNNEI. The CDR3 extends over 14 amino acids. The junction had 4 bases not matched to a gene; V was cut back by 6 bases and J by 4 bases. The CDR3 reads CASSVAGGRETQYF. The CDR3 region has the DNA TGTGCCAGCAGCGTAGCGGGAGGGCGAGAGACCCAGTACTTC.

The chain uses TRBV6-1 and TRBJ1-5, with unresolved D. V lost 0 bases, J lost 4 bases, and 7 bases lay in between. The V gene's germline CDR1 is MNHNS and CDR2 SASEGT. The CDR3 has 14 amino acids. CDR3 nucleotide sequence: TGTGCCAGCAGTGAAGCGTCCAAGAATCAGCCCCAGCATTTT. Its protein product is CASSEASKNQPQHF.

This clonotype appeared a few times. The V and J genes are TRBV5-1 and TRBJ2-1, with TRBD2 identical over 7 bases. With 0 bases clipped from V and 5 bases from J, the junction kept 8 bases outside the gene matches. The germline CDR1 and CDR2 sequences are SGHRS and YFSETQ. The CDR3 sequence is 16 residues long. CDR3 bases: TGCGCCAGCAGCTTGGAGCGGGGTAGATCCCACAATGAGCAGTTCTTC. Its translation is CASSLERGRSHNEQFF.

CDR3 in amino acids: CASSKMDGTSHEKLFF. The CDR3 DNA is TGTGCCAGCAGCAAAATGGACGGGACATCCCATGAAAAACTGTTTTTT. This sequence joins TRBV5-4 and TRBJ1-4; perhaps TRBD1 as D (6 bases). The germline gives CDR1 SGHNT, CDR2 YYREEE (reference sequence). Trimming removed 4 bases from V and 6 bases from J, with 19 bases in between. The CDR3 covers 16 residues.

This clonotype showed up just a few times. The chain recombines TRBV3-1 with TRBJ2-5; D call uncertain. Between the trimmed V and J ends, which lost 1 base and 13 bases, there was a span of 13 bases. Germline CDR1 and CDR2: LGHDT and YNNKEL (reference sequence). The CDR3 has 12 amino acids. The CDR3 sequence: CASSQALGSRYF. CDR3 coding DNA: TGTGCCAGCAGCCAAGCTCTAGGGTCCCGGTACTTC.

The rearrangement links TRBV20-1 to TRBJ1-4; weak D call: TRBD1 (5 bases). V was clipped by 5 bases and J by 3 bases, with 10 bases between them. Germline V lookup: CDR1 DFQATT, CDR2 SNEGSKA (reference sequence). The CDR3 extends over 13 amino acids. As DNA, the CDR3 is TGCAGTGCTGAAAGGACACCTAATGAAAAACTGTTTTTT. Its translation is CSAERTPNEKLFF.

This chain links TRBV3-1 with TRBJ2-7; TRBD2 aligns across 7 bases. V lost 1 base to trimming and J lost 3 bases; unmatched junction nucleotides: 3. The CDR3 consists of 14 residues. CDR1 LGHDT and CDR2 YNNKEL come from the germline V gene (reference sequence). CDR3 coding DNA: TGTGCCAGCAGCCAAGTGGGGGGGATCTACGAGCAGTACTTC. Translating it yields CASSQVGGIYEQYF.

This clonotype showed up many times. The junction shows a germline mismatch at one end, possibly a read error. The chain uses TRBV6-2 or TRBV6-3 and TRBJ2-1, with 12 bases that match TRBD2. The germline V gene encodes CDR1 MNHEY and CDR2 SVGEGT. The CDR3 length is 15 residues. This CDR3 reads CASSSLAGGYNEQFF. The CDR3 DNA is TGCGCCAGCAGCTCACTAGCGGGAGGTTACAATGAGCAGTTCTTC.

The chain carries TRBV3-1 and TRBJ2-5; TRBD2 might be the D (7 bases). This CDR3 is 15 amino acids long. The germline CDR1 and CDR2 sequences are LGHDT and YNNKEL (reference sequence). The V and J ends lost 1 base and 6 bases respectively, with 15 bases between them. The CDR3 is CASSQGVGGAKTQYF. In DNA form, the CDR3 reads TGTGCCAGCAGCCAAGGCGTTGGGGGGGCAAAGACCCAGTACTTC.

For this clonotype: A much more abundant neighbour one base away suggests this may be a read error. The chain carries TRBV7-9 and TRBJ1-4, with TRBD1 matching over 11 bases. This CDR3 spans 16 amino acids. Per the germline V gene, CDR1 is SEHNR and CDR2 is FQNEAQ (reference sequence). The ends lost 1 base at V and 7 bases at J; junction bases unmatched: 5. The CDR3 loop is CASSLVGQGVSEKLFF. The CDR3 nucleotides are TGTGCCAGCAGCTTAGTGGGACAGGGGGTGAGTGAAAAACTGTTTTTT. Looking up the rest from reference TRBV7-9 and TRBJ1-4 gives the full variable domain: DTGVSQNPRHKITKRGQNVTFRCDPISEHNRLYWYRQTLGQGPEFLTYFQNEAQLEKSRLLSDRFSAERPKGSFSTLEIQRTEQGDSAMYLCASSLVGQGVSEKLFFGSGTQLSVL.

About this clonotype itself: A read error may account for a junction end that differs from germline. The V gene is TRBV3-1, the J gene TRBJ2-5, with 7 bases that match TRBD1. This CDR3 has 15 amino acids. Germline V CDR1 and CDR2: LGHDT, YNNKEL (reference sequence). The CDR3, as DNA: TGTGCCAGCAGCCCCCGACAGGGATACCAAGAGACCCGGTACTTC. Translated, it gives CASSPRQGYQETRYF.

This clonotype has a count of ten or more. CDR3 nucleotide sequence: TGTGCCAGCAGTCAATCAGAGCGGATTAGCACAGATACGCAGTATTTT. Protein product: CASSQSERISTDTQYF. The chain links TRBV27 to TRBJ2-3; tentatively, D is TRBD2 (5 bases). The CDR3 loop spans 16 amino acids. Germline CDR1 is MNHEY and CDR2 is SMNVEV (reference sequence). V was pared by 5 bases and J by 0 bases, with 15 bases between.

This clonotype was seen a few times. A much larger clonotype is one base distant, so this may be a read error. The chain combines TRBV5-8 with TRBJ2-1; possibly TRBD1 for D (6 bases). With 3 bases removed from V and 0 bases from J, the gap between germline ends came to 10 bases. The V gene's germline CDR1 is SGHTS and CDR2 YDEGEE. This CDR3 region has 15 residues. The CDR3 here is CASSSRGSSYNEQFF. The CDR3, as DNA: TGTGCCAGCAGCTCTAGGGGGAGCTCCTACAATGAGCAGTTCTTC.

This chain joins TRBV29-1 and TRBJ1-4; D not certain. The germline CDR1 and CDR2 sequences are SQVTM and ANQGSEA. This CDR3 has 14 residues. V was clipped by 3 bases and J by 3 bases, with 11 bases between them. The CDR3 here is CSVDSRASNEKLFF. The CDR3 DNA reads as TGCAGCGTTGATTCGAGGGCCTCTAATGAAAAACTGTTTTTT.

This clonotype was observed at least ten times. This chain links TRBV2 with TRBJ2-1; 9 bases map to TRBD2. Germline loops: CDR1 SNHLY, CDR2 FYNNEI. Losses at the gene ends were 4 bases for V and 10 bases for J; bases not matched to a gene: 11. The CDR3 has 15 residues. In DNA form, the CDR3 reads TGTGCCAGCAGTGTTGGCGGGAGGGCCATTCAGGAGCAGTTCTTC. Residues: CASSVGGRAIQEQFF.

Ten or more counts support this clonotype. The chain employs TRBV4-2 and TRBJ2-7; D is unclear. Trimming removed 0 bases at V and 0 bases at J, with 9 bases between. Germline loops: CDR1 LGHNA, CDR2 YNFKEQ. CDR3 length: 15 amino acids. CDR3 region: CASSQDLQSSYEQYF. In DNA, the CDR3 is TGTGCCAGCAGCCAAGATTTGCAGAGCTCCTACGAGCAGTACTTC.

The chain has TRBV7-9 and TRBJ2-7, with TRBD1 as a possible D gene (8 bases). The CDR3 sequence is 19 residues long. Per the germline V gene, CDR1 is SEHNR and CDR2 is FQNEAQ (reference sequence). V was cut by 4 bases and J by 3 bases, with 28 bases left in between. CDR3 DNA sequence: TGTGCCAGCAGCTCTACTTGGGGGGGGGAACGGACAGGGTTCTACGAGCAGTACTTC. It specifies CASSSTWGGERTGFYEQYF.

The chain uses TRBV2 and TRBJ1-1; 10 bases are shared with TRBD1. The CDR3 runs 13 residues. Losses at the gene ends were 4 bases for V and 5 bases for J; bases not matched to a gene: 1. The germline V gene encodes CDR1 SNHLY and CDR2 FYNNEI. The CDR3 reads CASSGQGATEAFF. The CDR3 nucleotides read TGTGCCAGCAGTGGACAGGGGGCGACTGAAGCTTTCTTT.

The chain joins TRBV6-5 to TRBJ1-2; 11 bases align to TRBD1. Germline values: CDR1 MNHEY, CDR2 SVGAGI. The V gene end was trimmed by 3 bases and the J gene end by 5 bases; junction bases not matched to a gene: 8. The CDR3 spans 16 residues. As DNA, the CDR3 is TGTGCCAGCAGTTATCATCCGGGACAGGGGGGGTATGGCTACACCTTC. Its protein product is CASSYHPGQGGYGYTF.

The J gene is TRBJ2-7, the V gene TRBV3-1; 7 bases line up with TRBD2. Looked up from germline, CDR1 is LGHDT and CDR2 is YNNKEL (reference sequence). The CDR3 consists of 14 residues. Losses at the gene ends were 1 base for V and 6 bases for J; bases not matched to a gene: 6. CDR3 sequence reads: CASSQGTSGREQYF. Written as DNA, the CDR3 is TGTGCCAGCAGCCAAGGGACTAGTGGCCGCGAGCAGTACTTC.

The rearrangement uses TRBV11-2 and TRBJ1-5; unclear D gene. CDR1 is SGHAT and CDR2 is FQNNGV in the germline V gene. The CDR3 runs 15 residues. Trimming left V 4 bases short and J 2 bases short, with 12 bases between. The CDR3, as DNA: TGTGCCAGCAGCTGTCATTTGGGTGGCAATCAGCCCCAGCATTTT. This sequence encodes CASSCHLGGNQPQHF.

There are many counts of this clonotype. This chain links TRBV2 with TRBJ2-5; the D call may be TRBD1 or TRBD2 (5 bases each). Germline CDR1 reads SNHLY; CDR2 reads FYNNEI. The CDR3 sequence is 13 residues long. V gave up 6 bases and J gave up 6 bases, with 14 bases separating them. The CDR3 loop reads CASSLGETKTQYF. The CDR3 DNA is TGTGCCAGCAGCTTGGGGGAGACGAAGACCCAGTACTTC.

In this sample, this clonotype turned up many times. The gene calls are TRBV20-1 and TRBJ2-1; 7 bases agree with TRBD1. V was pared by 1 base and J by 9 bases, with 9 bases of the junction left unmatched. Germline CDR1 DFQATT, CDR2 SNEGSKA (reference sequence). The CDR3 is made up of 14 amino acids. CDR3 bases: TGCAGTGCTAGAGGACAGGGCCCTACGGGTGAGCAGTTCTTC. Translating gives CSARGQGPTGEQFF.

V and J are TRBV29-1 and TRBJ2-5; 7 bases agree with TRBD2. The CDR3 contains 13 residues. The trim removed 4 bases at V and 4 bases at J, leaving 6 bases unmatched. Germline CDR1 is SQVTM and CDR2 is ANQGSEA. CDR3 in DNA: TGCAGCGTTGTAAAGGGAGGGGCAGAGACCCAGTACTTC. Protein: CSVVKGGAETQYF.

This clonotype was counted many times. V gene TRBV20-1 combines with J gene TRBJ1-5; TRBD1 is a possible D gene (5 bases). This CDR3 is 13 amino acids long. V lost 2 bases and J lost 9, with 14 bases in between. CDR1 is DFQATT, CDR2 SNEGSKA, per germline (reference sequence). CDR3 sequence: CSARRGGGGPQHF. CDR3 in DNA: TGCAGTGCTAGACGGGGGGGTGGAGGGCCCCAGCATTTT.

V usage is TRBV20-1 and J usage is TRBJ2-5; TRBD1 might be the D (5 bases). The J call is uncertain, as TRBJ2-7 better fits the DNA end. CDR1 is DFQATT and CDR2 is SNEGSKA in the germline V gene (reference sequence). This CDR3 contains 14 residues. This CDR3 is CSARGSGRSYEQYF. The CDR3 DNA reads TGCAGTGCTAGAGGCTCAGGGCGCAGCTACGAGCAGTACTTC.

This clonotype is a singleton in its sample. The V call is TRBV11-1, the J call TRBJ2-2, with 7 positions matching TRBD1. The CDR3 is 15 amino acids. The V and J ends lost 6 bases and 2 bases, in that order; junction bases with no gene match: 6. CDR1 and CDR2 (germline): SGHAT, FQDESV (reference sequence). This CDR3 is CASSPDRQNTGELFF. The CDR3 DNA sequence: TGTGCCAGCAGTCCGGACAGGCAAAACACCGGGGAGCTGTTTTTT.

This clonotype was seen more than once but under ten times. This chain joins TRBV9 and TRBJ2-1; 11 bases line up with TRBD2. The CDR3 spans 15 residues. Germline V CDR1 and CDR2: SGDLS, YYNGEE. The junction had 2 bases not matched to a gene; V was cut back by 0 bases and J by 6 bases. The CDR3 reads CASSVVLAGVNEQFF. CDR3 sequence (DNA): TGTGCCAGCAGCGTAGTACTAGCGGGAGTCAATGAGCAGTTCTTC. The full variable domain, completed using reference TRBV9 and TRBJ2-1, is DSGVTQTPKHLITATGQRVTLRCSPRSGDLSVYWYQQSLDQGLQFLIQYYNGEERAKGNILERFSAQQFPDLHSELNLSSLELGDSALYFCASSVVLAGVNEQFFGPGTRLTVL.

The rearrangement uses TRBV20-1 and TRBJ2-5; 7 nucleotides line up with TRBD1. The J call may not be correct, given that the DNA end is closer to TRBJ2-7. This CDR3 is built from 14 residues. The germline V gene encodes CDR1 DFQATT and CDR2 SNEGSKA (reference sequence). The CDR3 loop reads CSASGGQKTYEQYF. The CDR3 DNA reads TGCAGTGCTAGTGGGGGACAGAAAACTTACGAGCAGTACTTC.